The 17 T cell receptor beta chains presented below share a single source sample, sequenced in a study of shared clonotypes between healthy human individuals. Profiling relied on immunoSEQ multiplex PCR, and the TCRdb table lists in-frame clones only, not all of them. This sample has more than 2 million clones, with approximately 92% found just once. Naive CD8 populations comprised CD45RO-negative cells positively selected for CCR7, excluding terminally differentiated effector memory CD45RA+ cells. What was sequenced was naive CD8+ T cells from PBMCs. Receptors originate from a man aged 18 to 30 in good health. Some clones in this sample may be carry-over from other donors' samples.

This rearrangement joins TRBV28 to TRBJ1-5; D unresolved. The CDR3 covers 14 residues. Germline-derived CDR1 and CDR2 are MDHEN and SYDVKM. Trimming cost V 8 bases and J 2 bases, with 13 bases left between them. The CDR3 here is CASGPAVGNQPQHF. The CDR3 region has the DNA TGTGCCAGCGGACCGGCAGTCGGCAATCAGCCCCAGCATTTT. Full variable domain (remainder filled in from reference TRBV28 and TRBJ1-5): DVKVTQSSRYLVKRTGEKVFLECVQDMDHENMFWYRQDPGLGLRLIYFSYDVKMKEKGDIPEGYSVSREKKERFSLILESASTNQTSMYLCASGPAVGNQPQHFGDGTRLSIL.

CDR3 amino acids: CASSQEGVPSSYNEQFF. CDR3 DNA: TGCGCCAGCAGCCAAGAAGGGGTTCCGAGCTCCTACAATGAGCAGTTCTTC. The chain is built from TRBV4-1 and TRBJ2-1, with TRBD1 as a possible D gene (5 bases). The CDR3 runs 17 residues. Per the germline V gene, CDR1 is MGHRA and CDR2 is YSYEKL. Trimming removed 0 bases from V and 0 bases from J, with 12 bases in between.

This chain's CDR3 is CASSYARRRGTYEQYF. The CDR3 coding sequence is TGTGCCAGCAGTTACGCCCGGAGACGCGGGACCTACGAGCAGTACTTC. The rearrangement links TRBV6-5 to TRBJ2-7, with a weak D call TRBD2 (6 bases). This CDR3 has 16 amino acids. The V end lost 2 bases, the J end lost 2 bases, and 16 bases lay between the germline ends. Germline V gene sequence: CDR1 MNHEY, CDR2 SVGAGI.

The V call is TRBV27, the J call TRBJ2-7; TRBD1 matches at 8 bases. CDR3 length equals 15 residues. V was clipped by 8 bases and J by 0 bases; unmatched bases: 9. Germline V lookup: CDR1 MNHEY, CDR2 SMNVEV (reference sequence). The CDR3 sequence: CASRETGGISYEQYF. As DNA, the CDR3 is TGTGCCAGCCGCGAAACAGGGGGAATCTCCTACGAGCAGTACTTC.

Comments on this clone: Different DNA sequences within this sample yield the same CDR3. The CDR3 sequence: CASSIGVMNTEAFF. For the CDR3, the DNA is TGTGCCAGTAGTATAGGGGTTATGAACACTGAAGCTTTCTTT. The chain carries TRBV19 and TRBJ1-1; no reliable D call. V was shortened by 1 base and J by 0 bases, with 6 bases between the two germline ends. From germline, CDR1 is LNHDA and CDR2 SQIVND (reference sequence). The CDR3 consists of 14 residues.

This chain links TRBV4-1 with TRBJ2-5; possible D gene TRBD1, 5 bases. The germline CDR1 and CDR2 sequences are MGHRA and YSYEKL. There are 15 residues in the CDR3. The V gene lost 8 bases and the J gene lost 2 bases, with 18 bases spanning the gap. The CDR3 region is CASQNRQHPQETQYF. The CDR3 DNA reads TGCGCCAGCCAGAACAGACAGCACCCTCAAGAGACCCAGTACTTC.

The chain has TRBV7-6 and TRBJ2-1; 14 positions agree with TRBD2. The CDR3 has 18 amino acids. Germline V gene lookup returns CDR1 SGHVS and CDR2 FNYEAQ. The V segment lost 2 bases and the J segment 5 bases; nucleotides outside the gene matches: 8. The CDR3 loop is CASSLPRQTSGRDNEQFF. CDR3 DNA: TGTGCCAGCAGCTTACCCCGCCAGACTAGCGGGAGGGACAATGAGCAGTTCTTC.

CDR3 nucleotide sequence: TGTGCCAGCAGTGAATACCTAGCGGGAGTAGAGCAGTTCTTC. As protein: CASSEYLAGVEQFF. The chain uses TRBV6-1 and TRBJ2-1; 10 bases fit TRBD2. From germline, CDR1 is MNHNS and CDR2 SASEGT. Trimming took 2 bases from V and 10 from J; bases not matched to a gene: 5. The CDR3 is 14 amino acids.

The chain has TRBV27 and TRBJ2-7; TRBD1 matches at 7 bases. Germline lookup yields CDR1 MNHEY and CDR2 SMNVEV (reference sequence). J was trimmed by 2 bases and V by 2 bases; bases with no gene match: 3. The CDR3 runs to 14 residues. The CDR3 DNA is TGTGCCAGCAGTTTAGAGGGGGCCCCCTACGAGCAGTACTTC. This codes for CASSLEGAPYEQYF.

This clone was counted only a few times. The chain employs TRBV15 and TRBJ2-2, with TRBD2 matching 10 bases. The ends lost 6 bases at V and 5 bases at J; junction bases unmatched: 3. The CDR3 spans 14 residues. Germline loops: CDR1 LNHNV, CDR2 YYDKDF (reference sequence). In DNA form, the CDR3 reads TGTGCCACCAGGCTAGCGGGAGAAACCGGGGAGCTGTTTTTT. Translated, it gives CATRLAGETGELFF. The variable domain in full, completed from reference TRBV15 and TRBJ2-2, reads DAMVIQNPRYQVTQFGKPVTLSCSQTLNHNVMYWYQQKSSQAPKLLFHYYDKDFNNEADTPDNFQSRRPNTSFCFLDIRSPGLGDTAMYLCATRLAGETGELFFGEGSRLTVL.

In the case of this clone: Other DNA sequences in this sample translate to the same CDR3. This chain links TRBV11-2 with TRBJ2-7; D unclear. This CDR3 comprises 12 residues. CDR1 and CDR2 from the germline V gene are SGHAT and FQNNGV. Trimming pared 1 base from V and 3 bases from J, leaving 4 bases between. CDR3 loop: CASSLVHYEQYF. CDR3 DNA: TGTGCCAGCAGCTTAGTGCACTACGAGCAGTACTTC.

V gene TRBV28 combines with J gene TRBJ2-7; no firm D call. CDR3 length equals 15 residues. In germline, CDR1 is MDHEN, CDR2 SYDVKM. V shed 7 bases and J shed 1 base, with 17 bases lying between them. CDR3 DNA: TGTGCCAGCAAGGAAATGGCACAACTATCCTACGAGCAGTACTTC. Its protein product is CASKEMAQLSYEQYF.

This chain joins TRBV23-1 and TRBJ2-7, with TRBD2 matching 10 bases. TRBV23-1 is marked as an open reading frame, function uncertain. There are 18 residues in the CDR3. V gave up 8 bases and J gave up 4 bases; unmatched junction bases: 20. The CDR3 loop is CASGRGQPDGLAEYEQYF. The CDR3 region has the DNA TGCGCCAGCGGCCGGGGGCAGCCCGATGGACTAGCGGAGTACGAGCAGTACTTC.

The J gene is TRBJ2-3, the V gene TRBV4-1; the D is unclear. CDR1 MGHRA and CDR2 YSYEKL come from the germline V gene. CDR3 length: 13 residues. V lost 0 bases to trimming and J lost 5 bases, with 6 bases between them. CDR3 sequence: CASSQENGDTQYF. In nucleotides, the CDR3 is TGCGCCAGCAGCCAAGAGAATGGAGATACGCAGTATTTT.

J is TRBJ2-5 and V is TRBV7-9; D may be TRBD2 (5 bases). CDR1 is SEHNR and CDR2 is FQNEAQ in the germline V gene (reference sequence). The CDR3 extends over 14 amino acids. V was cut by 1 base and J by 3 bases, with 9 bases left in between. This CDR3 is CASSLVAREETQYF. The CDR3 coding sequence is TGTGCCAGCAGCTTAGTTGCGCGGGAAGAGACCCAGTACTTC.

The CDR3 coding sequence is TGTGCCAGCAGCTTCCGGGGGGCGGGAGGGCCCGGAGAGCAGTACTTC. It yields the protein CASSFRGAGGPGEQYF. The genes are TRBV28 and TRBJ2-7, with 9 bases that match TRBD2. The V gene end was trimmed by 6 bases and the J gene end by 7 bases; junction bases not matched to a gene: 16. The germline V gene has CDR1 MDHEN and CDR2 SYDVKM. The CDR3 consists of 16 residues.

This chain uses TRBV29-1 with TRBJ2-7, with 14 bases lining up with TRBD2. Trimming cost V 5 bases and J 3 bases; bases outside gene matches: 9. Germline V CDR1 and CDR2: SQVTM, ANQGSEA. The CDR3 is 16 amino acids. The CDR3 is CSVLGLAGGLIYEQYF. The CDR3 region has the DNA TGCAGCGTTCTTGGACTAGCGGGAGGTCTTATCTACGAGCAGTACTTC.